The source of this T cell receptor beta chain is a study of T cells in Graves' hyperthyroidism and ophthalmopathy. General study results and limits: Most expanded thyroid clonotypes above 0.001 recurred in blood.

Details on this clonotype: The antigen is undetermined.

The investigators amplified TCR beta CDR3 regions from RNA transcripts. RT-PCR in the first round (using the HTBI primer set) targeted the TCR CDR3. TCRdb reprocessed the multiplex PCR reads with MiXCR, giving one entry per CDR3 protein. The sample lists 700,000 or so distinct CDR3 sequences, about 14% seen once, with under 15% in the top ten. The CDR3 loop spans 18 amino acids. From germline, CDR1 is LNHDA and CDR2 SQIVND (reference sequence). Trimming cost V 4 bases and J 0 bases, with 16 bases left between them. The sequence was collected from a woman between 50 and 59 years old with Graves' ophthalmopathy. This chain connects TRBV19 to TRBJ2-6, with D tentatively TRBD2 (6 bases). Sequencing was carried out using blood. The CDR3, as DNA: TGTGCCAGTAGTAGTGTCGGGGGACCGAGCTCTGGGGCCAACGTCCTGACTTTC. Its translation is CASSSVGGPSSGANVLTF.